The present T cell receptor beta chain was sequenced within a study of CD8+ T cells in alopecia areata (dated by TCRdb to 2017 to 2018). Describing the broader study: The treated patients, all with moderate-to-severe alopecia areata, were enrolled in an open-label pilot trial of oral tofacitinib given at 5 to 10 mg twice daily. Patients stayed on tofacitinib for 6 to 18 months and then had 6 months of follow-up off drug so that delayed response and recurrence could be assessed. The study used high-throughput TCRbeta sequencing to examine T cell clonal expansion in alopecia areata, in both the C3H/HeJ mouse model and human patients. Human TCRbeta sequencing covered scalp tissue and sorted CD4+ and CD8+ peripheral blood T cells from patchy and totalis/universalis alopecia areata patients and healthy controls. Patients on tofacitinib were biopsied at baseline and after 4 and 24 weeks of treatment, and several of the patients also had a later scalp biopsy. Clonality in the scalp was compared among normal scalp (n=4), patchy alopecia areata scalp (n=8), and alopecia totalis/universalis scalp (n=8). RNA came from the PAXgene miRNA kit for fixed scalp, the miRNeasy kit for PBMCs, and the RNeasy kit for mouse skin. TCRbeta CDR3 regions were amplified by immunoSEQ multiplex PCR using 35 Vbeta forward and 13 Jbeta reverse primers.

Turning to this clone: Its cognate antigen has yet to be identified. No per-base quality is available; no much larger clone lies one base away.

Library method: the immunoSEQ multiplex PCR assay. RNA was extracted from all samples and reverse transcribed into cDNA as template for TCR sequencing. First-strand cDNA was synthesized using SuperScript III with a 2:1 mix of oligo-dT and random hexamers. A synthetic immune receptor repertoire was used to measure amplification bias, and any remaining bias was corrected computationally. The study's own analysis went as follows. Raw reads were preprocessed for error removal, and CDR3 was defined according to IMGT conventions as running from the conserved cysteine to phenylalanine. To get clonality, Shannon entropy was normalized by log2 of the number of productive unique TCRs and the result was subtracted from 1. Whether each scalp clone was CD4 or CD8 was inferred by checking scalp TCRbeta sequences against the CD4 and CD8 repertoires from sorted blood. This immuneACCESS table, as held by TCRdb, lists in-frame sequences with V and J called but not all clones. Of the missing ones, under half trace to an unresolved V gene in checked studies; the others have no known cause. V and J calls and clone size are as listed in that table; D and trimming were resolved from the DNA. In this sample the table shows about 180,000 clones, over 55% of which occur a single time. The ten most abundant clones make up roughly 1.7% of the sample.

Paper-wide results and their limitations: Scalp TCR repertoire analysis is complicated because resident alphabeta T cells in normal human skin are also sequenced, whereas mouse skin is dominated by gammadelta T cells. Shared TCR sequences between patients were less evident than in mice, which may be partly attributable to HLA diversity in the patient population. Compared with normal scalp, lesional scalp had higher clonality and more expanded CD8+ clones, particularly in alopecia totalis/universalis, a pattern that suggests antigenic drive.

The germline V gene (reference sequence) supplies CDR1 MNHEY and CDR2 SMNVEV. From its cysteine to its phenylalanine, the CDR3 spans 14 amino acids. The read is trimmed to its CDR3 DNA, 42 bases read in frame from base 1. At the junction V is shortened by 4 bases and J by 7 bases; bases outside the gene matches: 4. Taken with the paper, the label for time point translates to: baseline before oral tofacitinib. Peripheral blood and lesional scalp punch biopsies were obtained from patients with alopecia areata. PBMCs were isolated by density centrifugation and stained for CD3, CD4 and CD8, after which CD4+ and CD8+ T cells were sorted on a FACSAria.

The chain uses TRBV27 and TRBJ1-6, with 7 junctional bases fitting TRBD1. Sequences were derived from CD4+ T cells sorted from blood, sampled at week 0. This sequence was found in a human donor with alopecia areata. The bases are TGTGCCAGCAGTTCCGGGACAGCGAATTCACCCCTCCACTTT. It codes for CASSSGTANSPLHF.